The 7 T cell receptor beta chains below come from one sample, sequenced in a study of T cell changes during pregnancy in multiple sclerosis. Sequencing used immunoSEQ multiplex PCR; TCRdb keeps in-frame clones, though not all of them. The repertoire holds about 60,000 clones, around 93% seen once, with 0.6% to 0.8% in the top ten. This specimen was CD4+ T cells from peripheral blood mononuclear cells, taken in the first trimester of pregnancy. The receptors derive from a female donor with multiple sclerosis, enrolled in a pregnancy study.

The V call is TRBV5-5, the J call TRBJ1-5, with TRBD1 matching 7 bases. Germline CDR1 and CDR2: SGHKS and YYEKEE (reference sequence). CDR3 length: 14 residues. The V gene end was trimmed by 1 base and the J gene end by 7 bases; junction bases not matched to a gene: 5. The CDR3 loop reads CASSLTGAIQPQHF. In nucleotides, the CDR3 is TGTGCCAGCAGCTTGACAGGGGCGATACAGCCCCAGCATTTT. Complete variable domain (other parts from reference TRBV5-5 and TRBJ1-5): DAGVTQSPTHLIKTRGQQVTLRCSPISGHKSVSWYQQVLGQGPQFIFQYYEKEERGRGNFPDRFSARQFPNYSSELNVNALLLGDSALYLCASSLTGAIQPQHFGDGTRLSIL.

This sequence joins TRBV20-1 and TRBJ1-2; D unresolved. CDR1 DFQATT and CDR2 SNEGSKA come from the germline V gene (reference sequence). CDR3 length: 11 amino acids. V lost 1 base and J lost 8, with 8 bases in between. The CDR3 DNA is TGCAGTGCTAGAGTTGTGGGCGGCTACACCTTC. Residues: CSARVVGGYTF.

The CDR3 sequence is CSESLAGGHNEQFF. CDR3 DNA sequence: TGCAGCGAGTCACTAGCGGGGGGGCACAATGAGCAGTTCTTC. The V gene is TRBV29-1, the J gene TRBJ2-1; 13 nucleotides match TRBD2. CDR1 is SQVTM, CDR2 ANQGSEA, per germline. V trimming: 7 bases; J trimming: 5 bases; junction bases outside the gene matches: 5. This CDR3 is 14 amino acids long.

This clone was detected once. The chain has TRBV4-3 and TRBJ1-2, with D unclear. The CDR3 consists of 15 residues. CDR1 and CDR2 (germline): LGHNA, YSLEER. Trimming took 1 base from V and 2 from J, leaving 11 bases between them. This chain's CDR3 is CASSQVRGGNYGYTF. The CDR3 DNA sequence: TGCGCCAGCAGCCAAGTACGGGGAGGCAACTATGGCTACACCTTC.

This chain joins TRBV5-5 and TRBJ1-2; D gene unclear. Trimming pared 0 bases from V and 2 bases from J, leaving 8 bases between. The CDR3 consists of 14 residues. The germline V gene has CDR1 SGHKS and CDR2 YYEKEE (reference sequence). CDR3 sequence (DNA): TGTGCCAGCAGCTTGGGTCCCGAGAACTATGGCTACACCTTC. It specifies CASSLGPENYGYTF.

The sample holds one count of this clone. The J gene is TRBJ2-4, the V gene TRBV28; weak D call: TRBD1 (5 bases). Germline V gene data show CDR1 as MDHEN and CDR2 as SYDVKM. This CDR3 contains 16 residues. The germline V and J ends were trimmed by 4 bases and 0 bases, with 13 bases remaining between them. CDR3 DNA: TGTGCCAGCAGTTCCTTGGGGCCCCTAGCCAAAAACATTCAGTACTTC. Translating it yields CASSSLGPLAKNIQYF.

The chain carries TRBV19 and TRBJ2-5; TRBD2 aligns across 12 bases. V shed 5 bases and J 5 bases; nucleotides not matched to a gene: 9. In germline, CDR1 is LNHDA, CDR2 SQIVND (reference sequence). CDR3 size: 16 residues. The CDR3 here is CASSYGLAGFMETQYF. DNA for the CDR3: TGTGCCAGTAGTTACGGACTAGCGGGGTTTATGGAGACCCAGTACTTC.